These T cell receptor beta chains were read from a single sample in a study of identical twins. MiXCR, applied by TCRdb to the 5' RACE reads, yields one record per CDR3 protein. The data show hundreds of thousands of distinct CDR3 sequences, less than 7% seen once. Sequenced input: naive T cells sorted from blood. Source of these receptors: a man younger than 30 in good health. Both conserved end residues are part of each CDR3. The D gene is left open where the match is weak. Clone size is not always given. Where it is, it says once, few, many or a class for expanded clones.

TRBV11-2	.	TRBJ2-3	.	CASSLVALSSTDTQYF	TGTGCCAGCAGCTTAGTGGCGCTTTCTAGCACAGATACGCAGTATTTT
TRBV4-2	many	TRBJ2-2	TRBD2	CASSQDVLAGSTGELFF	TGTGCCAGCAGCCAAGATGTCCTAGCGGGAAGTACCGGGGAGCTGTTTTTT
TRBV11-1	many	TRBJ2-3	.	CASSLSGGGTDTQYF	TGTGCCAGCAGCTTAAGCGGCGGGGGCACAGATACGCAGTATTTT
TRBV9	.	TRBJ2-1	TRBD2	CASSRQLAGEVNEQFF	TGTGCCAGCAGCAGGCAATTAGCGGGAGAAGTGAATGAGCAGTTCTTC
TRBV3-1	few	TRBJ1-2	.	CASSLTGFSGYTF	TGTGCCAGCAGCCTAACAGGGTTTTCGGGCTACACCTTC
TRBV27	many	TRBJ2-7	.	CASSSGAASYEQYF	TGTGCCAGCAGTTCTGGAGCGGCCTCCTACGAGCAGTACTTC
TRBV7-3	many	TRBJ2-1	TRBD1	CASSSGTGLYNEQFF	TGTGCCAGCAGCTCCGGGACAGGGCTATACAATGAGCAGTTCTTC
TRBV7-9	few	TRBJ1-6	.	CASSGETTWINNSPLHF	TGTGCCAGCAGCGGTGAGACCACGTGGATTAATAATTCACCCCTCCACTTT
TRBV27	few	TRBJ1-3	TRBD1	CASRGQGENTIYF	TGTGCCAGCAGGGGACAGGGTGAAAACACCATATATTTT
TRBV12-3/TRBV12-4	many	TRBJ1-2	.	CASSLALQPSNF	TGTGCCAGCAGTTTAGCGCTTCAACCGTCGAACTTC
TRBV6-5	.	TRBJ2-5	TRBD2	CASSYTGRARRGETQYF	TGTGCCAGCAGTTACACCGGGAGGGCCCGTCGGGGAGAGACCCAGTACTTC
TRBV18	many	TRBJ2-1	TRBD1	CASSDRVYNEQFF	TGTGCCAGCTCGGACAGGGTTTACAATGAGCAGTTCTTC
TRBV4-1	many	TRBJ2-1	.	CASSQSPPISYNEQFF	TGCGCCAGCAGCCAAAGCCCGCCCATCTCCTACAATGAGCAGTTCTTC
TRBV3-1	many	TRBJ2-2	.	CASSQVSANTGELFF	TGTGCCAGCAGCCAAGTATCGGCGAACACCGGGGAGCTGTTTTTT
TRBV19	.	TRBJ1-5	.	CASSTRPGWVGQPQHF	TGTGCCAGTAGTACCCGCCCGGGATGGGTTGGACAGCCCCAGCATTTT
TRBV12-3/TRBV12-4	many	TRBJ2-7	.	CASSLTGGPYEQYF	TGTGCCAGCAGCCTTACGGGGGGCCCCTACGAGCAGTACTTC
TRBV5-1	many	TRBJ2-5	TRBD2	CASSLHGSASGNQETQYF	TGCGCCAGCAGCTTGCACGGTTCTGCTAGCGGGAACCAAGAGACCCAGTACTTC
TRBV12-5	few	TRBJ2-3	TRBD2	CASGLVREEFFTDTQYF	TGTGCTAGTGGTTTGGTACGGGAGGAGTTTTTTACAGATACGCAGTATTTT
TRBV9	many	TRBJ2-1	.	CASSVSQASYNEQFF	TGTGCCAGCAGCGTATCTCAGGCCTCCTACAATGAGCAGTTCTTC
TRBV29-1	many	TRBJ2-1	.	CSVEDYSTIDEQFF	TGCAGCGTTGAAGACTACTCCACAATCGATGAGCAGTTCTTC
TRBV29-1	.	TRBJ2-3	TRBD2	CSVEGLAITDTQYF	TGCAGCGTGGAGGGACTAGCGATCACAGATACGCAGTATTTT
TRBV5-1	.	TRBJ2-3	.	CASRPGTDTQYF	TGCGCCAGCCGCCCAGGCACAGATACGCAGTATTTT
TRBV7-8	few	TRBJ1-5	TRBD1	CASSPGQVDQPQHF	TGTGCCAGCAGCCCCGGACAGGTCGACCAGCCCCAGCATTTT
TRBV28	many	TRBJ2-2	.	CASSRGVGTGELFF	TGTGCCAGCAGTCGAGGGGTGGGCACCGGGGAGCTGTTTTTT
TRBV29-1	.	TRBJ2-7	TRBD1	CSVEGDRDTYEQYF	TGCAGCGTTGAGGGGGACAGGGACACCTACGAGCAGTACTTC
TRBV7-2	many	TRBJ1-6	.	CASSLRPSDSNSPLHF	TGTGCCAGCAGCTTAAGACCGTCAGATAGCAATTCACCCCTCCACTTT
TRBV5-1	many	TRBJ2-1	TRBD2	CASSFGTSGYNEQFF	TGTGCCAGCAGTTTCGGGACTAGCGGTTACAATGAGCAGTTCTTC
TRBV20-1	many	TRBJ2-1	.	CSAPLSSGSYNEQFF	TGCAGTGCTCCCCTTAGTAGTGGGTCCTACAATGAGCAGTTCTTC
TRBV28	.	TRBJ2-2	TRBD2	CASSLLELAGSKLTGELFF	TGTGCCAGCAGTTTATTGGAACTAGCGGGATCTAAGCTCACCGGGGAGCTGTTTTTT
TRBV20-1	many	TRBJ2-5	.	CSASAALVNQETQYF	TGCAGTGCTAGTGCTGCCCTAGTTAACCAAGAGACCCAGTACTTC
TRBV4-1	.	TRBJ2-1	TRBD2	CASSQEVSGASYNEQFF	TGCGCCAGCAGCCAAGAGGTTAGCGGGGCCTCCTACAATGAGCAGTTCTTC
TRBV28	.	TRBJ2-1	TRBD1	CASDRQGVNEQFF	TGTGCCAGCGATAGACAGGGGGTCAATGAGCAGTTCTTC
TRBV20-1	many	TRBJ2-7	.	CSARGGHTSPYEQYF	TGCAGTGCTAGAGGAGGACATACCTCACCCTACGAGCAGTACTTC
TRBV24-1	.	TRBJ2-7	.	CATSTQGGREQYF	TGTGCCACCAGTACTCAGGGGGGTCGCGAGCAGTACTTC
TRBV7-2	.	TRBJ1-4	TRBD1	CASSSRTGWEKLFF	TGTGCCAGCAGCTCTAGGACAGGGTGGGAAAAACTGTTTTTT
TRBV24-1	many	TRBJ2-7	.	CATGRTDYEQYF	TGTGCCACCGGAAGGACGGACTACGAGCAGTACTTC
TRBV5-1	few	TRBJ1-1	.	CASSLLGIQGTFF	TGCGCCAGCAGCTTGTTAGGGATCCAGGGAACTTTCTTT
TRBV27	.	TRBJ2-3	TRBD1	CASSSTGDTDTQYF	TGTGCCAGCAGTTCCACAGGGGACACAGATACGCAGTATTTT
TRBV10-3	.	TRBJ1-1	.	CAISDRWDTEAFF	TGTGCCATCAGTGATAGGTGGGACACTGAAGCTTTCTTT
TRBV12-3/TRBV12-4	many	TRBJ2-3	TRBD2	CASSLDVTSGSTDTQYF	TGTGCCAGCAGTTTAGACGTAACTAGCGGGAGCACAGATACGCAGTATTTT
TRBV28	many	TRBJ2-3	TRBD2	CASSPWTSGVTDTQYF	TGTGCCAGCAGTCCATGGACTAGCGGTGTCACAGATACGCAGTATTTT
TRBV6-1	few	TRBJ1-3	.	CASSEGRMRGVNTIYF	TGTGCCAGCAGTGAAGGGCGTATGCGAGGGGTGAACACCATATATTTT
TRBV7-8	many	TRBJ2-1	.	CASSLAASAYNEQFF	TGTGCCAGCAGCTTAGCCGCTAGCGCCTACAATGAGCAGTTCTTC
TRBV20-1	few	TRBJ1-4	.	CSAHGGANEKLFF	TGCAGTGCTCACGGGGGAGCGAATGAAAAACTGTTTTTT
TRBV6-1	few	TRBJ1-2	TRBD1	CASGFQGVNGYTF	TGTGCCAGCGGCTTCCAGGGGGTCAATGGCTACACCTTC
TRBV7-3	many	TRBJ1-1	.	CASSPTPDWTEAFF	TGTGCCAGCAGCCCAACACCTGATTGGACTGAAGCTTTCTTT
TRBV7-3	.	TRBJ1-2	TRBD1	CASSLDRDSRVDGYTF	TGTGCCAGCAGCCTTGACCGGGACAGCCGAGTAGACGGCTACACCTTC
TRBV4-3	.	TRBJ1-1	.	CASSQELTGSEAFF	TGCGCCAGCAGCCAAGAGTTGACTGGTTCTGAAGCTTTCTTT
TRBV7-2	many	TRBJ1-5	TRBD1	CASSATGEHQPQHF	TGTGCCAGCAGCGCGACAGGGGAGCATCAGCCCCAGCATTTT
TRBV11-2	.	TRBJ1-4	TRBD1	CASSLEGQGVTEKLFF	TGTGCCAGCAGCTTAGAAGGGCAGGGGGTGACTGAAAAACTGTTTTTT
TRBV29-1	.	TRBJ2-3	TRBD2	CSVFSGSSTDTQYF	TGCAGCGTTTTTAGCGGGAGTAGCACAGATACGCAGTATTTT
TRBV6-1	many	TRBJ1-1	.	CASIWYSDTEAFF	TGTGCCAGCATATGGTACAGCGACACTGAAGCTTTCTTT